This TCR beta chain was recorded in a study of T cells in Graves' hyperthyroidism and ophthalmopathy. This CDR3 region has 11 residues. CDR1 and CDR2 from the germline V gene are SQVTM and ANQGSEA. It was RNA transcripts that yielded the amplified TCR beta CDR3 regions. HTBI primers drove first-round RT-PCR of the TCR CDR3. A single record per CDR3 protein comes from TCRdb applying MiXCR to the multiplex PCR reads. The table includes roughly 580,000 distinct CDR3 sequences, under 60% detected once. Graves' hyperthyroidism is called stable when ophthalmopathy does not progress within 18 months. Researchers barred patients who had uncontrolled infection, other autoimmune disease, pregnancy or lactation. The study based diagnoses on clinical symptoms, serum thyroxine and TRAb, thyroid ultrasound and orbital computed tomography.

The TCR originated in a woman aged 18-29 years with Graves' hyperthyroidism. The chain links TRBV29-1 to TRBJ2-7; D is undetermined. Sequenced input: peripheral blood or thyroid tissue (not recorded which). CDR3 DNA sequence: TGCAGAGACGAAGGGCGTTACGAGCAGTACTTC. This gives the protein CRDEGRYEQYF.